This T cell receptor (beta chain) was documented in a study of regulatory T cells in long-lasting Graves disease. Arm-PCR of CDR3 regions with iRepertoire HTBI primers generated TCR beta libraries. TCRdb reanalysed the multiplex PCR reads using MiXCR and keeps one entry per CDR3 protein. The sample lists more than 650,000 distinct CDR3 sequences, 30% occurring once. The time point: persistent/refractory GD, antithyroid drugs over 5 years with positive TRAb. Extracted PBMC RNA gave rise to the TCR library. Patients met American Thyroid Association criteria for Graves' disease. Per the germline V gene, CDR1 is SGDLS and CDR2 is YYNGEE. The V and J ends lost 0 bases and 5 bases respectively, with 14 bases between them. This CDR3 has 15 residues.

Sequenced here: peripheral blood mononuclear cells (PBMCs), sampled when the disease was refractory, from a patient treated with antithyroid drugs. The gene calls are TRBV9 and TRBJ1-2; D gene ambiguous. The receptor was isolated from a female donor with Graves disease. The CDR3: CASSVGTGLWYGYTF. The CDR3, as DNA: TGTGCCAGCAGCGTAGGGACTGGACTATGGTATGGCTACACCTTC.